The entry that follows covers one T cell receptor (beta chain) sequence. The target antigen is unknown. This specimen belongs to a study of CXCR3-negative and CXCR3-positive naive CD8 T cells. Whole-study results and caveats: CXCR3-positive naive cells had more hydrophobic TRB CDR3s than CXCR3-negative naive cells.

CDR1 and CDR2 from the germline V gene are SEHNR and FQNEAQ (reference sequence). The CDR3 totals 15 residues. Libraries of TRB cDNA were made by 5' RACE and carried UMIs. TCRdb reprocessed the 5' RACE reads and keeps a single row for each CDR3 protein, giving no DNA. The sample table includes tens of thousands of distinct CDR3 sequences. Sequencing was carried out using naive CXCR3+ CD8+ T cells from blood. Subset indicated: CD45RO-CCR7+CD27+CD95- naive CD8+ T cells expressing CXCR3 (TNR3+). This chain uses TRBV7-9 with TRBJ2-7; TCRdb's assignment of TRBD1 cannot be checked, as there is no DNA. The clonotype originates from a human donor in good health. Some clones in this sample may be carry-over from other donors' samples. The CDR3 protein is CASSPWATGSYEQYF. Supplemented by reference TRBV7-9 and TRBJ2-7, the full variable domain reads DTGVSQNPRHKITKRGQNVTFRCDPISEHNRLYWYRQTLGQGPEFLTYFQNEAQLEKSRLLSDRFSAERPKGSFSTLEIQRTEQGDSAMYLCASSPWATGSYEQYFGPGTRLTVT.